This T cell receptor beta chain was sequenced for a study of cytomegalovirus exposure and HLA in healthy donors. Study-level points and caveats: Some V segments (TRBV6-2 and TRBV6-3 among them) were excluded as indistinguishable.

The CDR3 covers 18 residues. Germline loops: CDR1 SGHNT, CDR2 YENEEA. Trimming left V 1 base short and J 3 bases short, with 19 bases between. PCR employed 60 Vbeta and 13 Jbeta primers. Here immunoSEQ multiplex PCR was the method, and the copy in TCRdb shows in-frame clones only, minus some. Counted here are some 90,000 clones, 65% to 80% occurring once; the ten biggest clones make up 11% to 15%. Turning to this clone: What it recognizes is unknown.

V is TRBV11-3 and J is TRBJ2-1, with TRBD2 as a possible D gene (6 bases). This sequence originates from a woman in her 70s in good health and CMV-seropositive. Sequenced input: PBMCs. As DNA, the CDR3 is TGTGCCAGCAGCTTAGCGGGGTCTAGCGTCCACCTCTACAATGAGCAGTTCTTC. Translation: CASSLAGSSVHLYNEQFF.